This T cell receptor (beta chain) was sequenced for a study of shared clonotypes between healthy human individuals. Background on the study: Three plates were used per donor for CD4 naive, three for CD4 memory, two for CD8 naive and one for CD8 memory.

Free of recent acute infections or vaccinations, the donors were healthy HIV-negative adults. Every donor, a Caucasian adult, lived in Nashville, Tennessee. Trimming cost V 2 bases and J 0 bases, with 14 bases left between them. CDR3 size: 17 residues. Looked up from germline, CDR1 is MGHRA and CDR2 is YSYEKL. Under the authors' procedure: Junction-only immunoSEQ sequences carried no quality scores, so filtering differed. This table comes from immunoSEQ multiplex PCR, and its TCRdb copy is limited to in-frame clones, with some not included. Clone size and the V and J calls come from that table; the DNA yielded D and trimming. The sample shows millions of clones, around 90% of them seen only once.

This TCR derives from a young man in good health. Sequenced input: naive CD4+ T cells sorted from blood. This sample's subset: CD45RA+ positively selected. V and J are TRBV4-1 and TRBJ2-1; D perhaps matches TRBD2 (5 bases). The CDR3 region has the DNA TGCGCCAGCAGCCAACCCCTGGGAGAGAGCTCCTACAATGAGCAGTTCTTC. Protein product: CASSQPLGESSYNEQFF.